This TCR beta chain comes out of a study of T-cell reconstitution after alpha-beta-depleted transplantation in children. Trimming removed 8 bases from V and 5 bases from J, with 19 bases in between. The CDR3 consists of 15 residues. Per germline, CDR1 WSHSY and CDR2 SAAADI. Preparation of the TCRbeta library used unique molecular identifiers. Each CDR3 protein gets one entry after TCRdb re-called the PCR reads with MiXCR. Of 900,000 or so distinct CDR3 sequences listed, less than 20% were seen once; the top ten hold around 5.3%. This clonotype was seen a few times. This TCR came from a male patient between 5 and 17 years old who had a stem cell transplant for acute lymphoblastic leukemia, so the T cells may come from the graft donor. Source: PBMCs, mostly from graft donor cells, taken 360 days after TCRalphabeta/CD19-depleted stem cell transplant. The rearrangement links TRBV10-2 to TRBJ2-1; a possible D gene is TRBD1 (5 bases). CDR3 region: CASRPRTSLHNEQFF. DNA for the CDR3: TGCGCCAGCCGCCCTCGGACAAGTCTACACAATGAGCAGTTCTTC.